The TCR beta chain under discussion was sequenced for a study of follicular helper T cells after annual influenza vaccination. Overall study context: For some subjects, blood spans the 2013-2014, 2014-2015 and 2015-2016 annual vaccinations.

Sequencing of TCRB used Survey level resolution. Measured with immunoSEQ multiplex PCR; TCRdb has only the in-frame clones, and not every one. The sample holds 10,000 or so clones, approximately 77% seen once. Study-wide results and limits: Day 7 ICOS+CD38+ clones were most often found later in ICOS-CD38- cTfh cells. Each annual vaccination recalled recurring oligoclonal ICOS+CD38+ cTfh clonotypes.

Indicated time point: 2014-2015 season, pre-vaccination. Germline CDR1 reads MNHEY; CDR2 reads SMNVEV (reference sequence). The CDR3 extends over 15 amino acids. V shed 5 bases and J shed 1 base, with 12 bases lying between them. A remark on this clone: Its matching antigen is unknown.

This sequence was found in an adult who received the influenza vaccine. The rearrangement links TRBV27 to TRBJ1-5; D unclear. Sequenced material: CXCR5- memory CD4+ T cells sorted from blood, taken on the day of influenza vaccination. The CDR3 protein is CASSPHMDSNQPQHF. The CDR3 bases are TGTGCCAGCAGTCCCCATATGGACAGCAATCAGCCCCAGCATTTT.